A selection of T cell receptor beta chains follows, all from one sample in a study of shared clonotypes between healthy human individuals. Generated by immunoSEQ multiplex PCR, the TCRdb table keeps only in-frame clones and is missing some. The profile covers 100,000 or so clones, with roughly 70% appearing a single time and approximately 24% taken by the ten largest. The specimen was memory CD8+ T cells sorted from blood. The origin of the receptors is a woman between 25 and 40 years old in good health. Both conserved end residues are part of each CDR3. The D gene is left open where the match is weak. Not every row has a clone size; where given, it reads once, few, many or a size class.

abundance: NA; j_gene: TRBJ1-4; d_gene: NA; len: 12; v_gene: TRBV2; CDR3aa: CASSETQGQLFF; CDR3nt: TGTGCCAGCAGTGAGACGCAGGGCCAACTGTTTTTT
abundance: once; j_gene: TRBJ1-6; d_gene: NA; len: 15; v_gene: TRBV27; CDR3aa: CASSFVQGGNSPLHF; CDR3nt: TGTGCCAGCAGTTTCGTTCAGGGAGGGAATTCACCCCTCCACTTT
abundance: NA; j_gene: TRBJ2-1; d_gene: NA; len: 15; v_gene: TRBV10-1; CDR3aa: CASSESTGLYNEQFF; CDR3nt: TGCGCCAGCAGTGAGTCGACCGGTCTCTACAATGAGCAGTTCTTC
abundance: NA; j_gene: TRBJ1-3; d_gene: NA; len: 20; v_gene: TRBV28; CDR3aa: CASSLPRTALLLYSGNTIYF; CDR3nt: TGTGCCAGCAGTTTACCCCGGACAGCCCTACTACTATACTCTGGAAACACCATATATTTT
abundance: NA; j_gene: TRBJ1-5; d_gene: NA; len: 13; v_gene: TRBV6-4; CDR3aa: CASSVSVNQPQHF; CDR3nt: TGTGCCAGCAGTGTGTCAGTCAATCAGCCCCAGCATTTT
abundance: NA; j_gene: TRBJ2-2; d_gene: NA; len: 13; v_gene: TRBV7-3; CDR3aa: CASSLSVAGELFF; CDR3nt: TGTGCCAGCAGCTTATCTGTCGCCGGGGAGCTGTTTTTT
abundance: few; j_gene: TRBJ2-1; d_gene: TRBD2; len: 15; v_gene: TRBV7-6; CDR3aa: CASSLLSGREGEQFF; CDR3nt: TGTGCCAGCAGCTTACTATCCGGGAGGGAGGGCGAGCAGTTCTTC
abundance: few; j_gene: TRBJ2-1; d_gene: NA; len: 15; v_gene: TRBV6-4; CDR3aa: CASSDLAGSYNEQFF; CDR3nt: TGTGCCAGCAGTGACCTGGCGGGTTCCTACAATGAGCAGTTCTTC
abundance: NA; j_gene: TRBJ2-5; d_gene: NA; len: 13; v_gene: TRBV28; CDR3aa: CASSYGGMKTQYF; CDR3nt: TGTGCCAGCAGCTACGGAGGGATGAAGACCCAGTACTTC
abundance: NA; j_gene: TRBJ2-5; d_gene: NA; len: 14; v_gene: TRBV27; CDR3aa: CASSSNPYQETQYF; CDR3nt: TGTGCCAGCAGTTCAAACCCGTACCAAGAGACCCAGTACTTC
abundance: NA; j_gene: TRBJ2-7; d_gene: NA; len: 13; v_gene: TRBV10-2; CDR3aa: CASRRARAYEQYF; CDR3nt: TGCGCCAGCAGGAGAGCCAGGGCCTACGAGCAGTACTTC
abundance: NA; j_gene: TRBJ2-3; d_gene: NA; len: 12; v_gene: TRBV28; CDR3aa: CASGTATDTQYF; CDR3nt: TGTGCCAGCGGAACCGCGACAGATACGCAGTATTTT
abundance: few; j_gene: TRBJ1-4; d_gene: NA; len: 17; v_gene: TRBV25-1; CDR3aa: CASSETSQPATNEKLFF; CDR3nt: TGTGCCAGCAGTGAAACCTCACAACCTGCAACTAATGAAAAACTGTTTTTT
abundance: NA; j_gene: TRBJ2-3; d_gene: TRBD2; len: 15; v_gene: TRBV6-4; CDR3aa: CASSSGSYGTDTQYF; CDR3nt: TGTGCCAGCAGTAGCGGGAGTTACGGCACAGATACGCAGTATTTT